This T cell receptor (beta chain) was recorded in a study of lymphopenia after photon versus proton radiotherapy. The CDR3 runs to 11 residues. V was shortened by 6 bases and J by 8 bases, with 8 bases between the two germline ends. CDR1 is SGHTA, CDR2 FQGNSA, per germline. Assay used: immunoSEQ multiplex PCR; TCRdb lists only in-frame clones, some missing. The sample includes 30,000 to 35,000 clones, roughly 89% seen only once; the top ten take 6.6%. The sequence came from a woman between 65 and 79 years old with pancreatic cancer. Some clones in this sample may be carry-over from other donors' samples. Specimen: peripheral blood, collected from a patient treated with proton-based radiotherapy. V is TRBV7-2 and J is TRBJ2-1; the D is unclear. The CDR3 nucleotides are TGTGCCAGCAGTTTATTAGATGAGCAGTTCTTC. This codes for CASSLLDEQFF.